This TCR beta chain appears in the sequencing data of a study of hypomethylating agent response in myelodysplastic syndrome. Whole-study context: Non-responders met neither complete response nor hematologic improvement criteria, which defined response.

The germline gives CDR1 SNHLY, CDR2 FYNNEI. V lost 6 bases to trimming and J lost 6 bases, with 13 bases between them. This CDR3 comprises 13 residues. Assay: immunoSEQ multiplex PCR; the TCRdb copy retains only in-frame clones and omits some. The sample includes about 4,000 clones, roughly 86% of them seen just once. The sequence was collected from a human donor with myelodysplastic syndrome. V and J are TRBV2 and TRBJ2-3, with TRBD2 as a possible D gene (5 bases). The sequencing used bone marrow, collected before or after starting hypomethylating agent treatment for myelodysplastic syndrome (not recorded which). The CDR3 spells CASRGTPGDTQYF. Here the CDR3 DNA reads TGTGCCAGCAGGGGCACCCCGGGGGATACGCAGTATTTT.